Described below is a single T cell receptor (beta chain) sequence and its context. An end of the junction does not agree with germline; a read error may underlie this. The entry originates in a study of cytomegalovirus exposure and HLA in healthy donors. Primers: 60 Vbeta forward and 13 Jbeta reverse. Assay used: immunoSEQ multiplex PCR; TCRdb lists only in-frame clones, some missing. Of 100,000 or so clones in the sample, approximately 76% are singletons; the top ten hold 3.5% to 5%. Sequenced: PBMCs. This clonotype was obtained from a man aged 40-49 years in good health and CMV-seronegative.

In DNA, the CDR3 is TGTTCCAGCAGCTTAAGTAACAGGGGCTATGGCTACACCTTC. Amino acids: CSSSLSNRGYGYTF. J is TRBJ1-2 and V is TRBV7-9, with 7 positions matching TRBD1. CDR1 is SEHNR and CDR2 is FQNEAQ in the germline V gene (reference sequence). The CDR3 is made up of 14 amino acids.